The 9 T cell receptor beta chains below come from one sample, sequenced in a study of glioma-infiltrating T cells. The iRepertoire nested amplicon-rescue multiplex PCR amplified TCR alpha and beta CDR3s from RNA. TCRdb passed the multiplex PCR reads through MiXCR, listing each CDR3 protein once. Of fewer than 200,000 distinct CDR3 sequences detected, about 32% appear once; the ten largest clones hold 20%. The sample consisted of glioma tissue, nonneoplastic brain tissue, or PBMCs (not recorded which). These receptors came from a human donor with low-grade glioma or glioblastoma, undergoing nonglioma brain surgery, or in good health (not recorded which).

DNA of the CDR3: TGTGCCAGCTCAAAGGACAGGATTAAAGAGACCCAGTACTTC. It specifies CASSKDRIKETQYF. J is TRBJ2-5 and V is TRBV18; the match to TRBD1 covers 7 bases. CDR1 is KGHSH, CDR2 LQKENI, per germline. J gave up 3 bases and V 5 bases, and 6 bases lay outside the gene matches. The CDR3 covers 14 residues.

A word on this clonotype: Just one base apart from a much larger clone, this may be a read error. The genes are TRBV9 and TRBJ2-3, with D unclear. The CDR3 is 12 amino acids. The V end lost 5 bases, the J end lost 2 bases, and 6 bases lay between the germline ends. Per the germline V gene, CDR1 is SGDLS and CDR2 is YYNGEE. The CDR3 region has the DNA TGTGCCAGCAGAGCCAACACAGATACGCAGTATTTT. Translation: CASRANTDTQYF.

The table lists this clonotype with a few counts. J is TRBJ2-1 and V is TRBV5-1; 7 bases are shared with TRBD1. The germline V gene encodes CDR1 SGHRS and CDR2 YFSETQ. This CDR3 has 16 residues. V shed 0 bases and J 4 bases; nucleotides not matched to a gene: 7. CDR3 in amino acids: CASSLAEGGGYNEQFF. DNA for the CDR3: TGCGCCAGCAGCTTGGCTGAAGGGGGCGGGTACAATGAGCAGTTCTTC.

There are many counts of this clonotype. The genes are TRBV6-2 or TRBV6-3 and TRBJ2-3; 11 bases fit TRBD2. V gave up 7 bases and J gave up 0 bases; unmatched junction bases: 12. The CDR3 consists of 18 residues. The germline gives CDR1 MNHEY, CDR2 SVGEGT. CDR3 residues: CASTVWGTSGASTDTQYF. CDR3 nucleotide sequence: TGTGCCAGCACCGTCTGGGGGACTAGCGGCGCTAGCACAGATACGCAGTATTTT.

This clonotype was detected many times. This rearrangement joins TRBV20-1 to TRBJ1-5, with a weak D call TRBD1 (5 bases). V lost 3 bases, J lost 6 bases, and 18 bases lay in between. From germline, CDR1 is DFQATT and CDR2 SNEGSKA (reference sequence). The CDR3 consists of 15 residues. The CDR3 sequence is CSARSRQGGGQPQHF. The CDR3 region has the DNA TGCAGTGCTAGGAGTAGGCAGGGAGGAGGTCAGCCCCAGCATTTT.

The sample holds many counts of this clonotype. The chain links TRBV6-2 or TRBV6-3 to TRBJ2-5; 7 bases map to TRBD2. CDR1 MNHEY and CDR2 SVGEGT come from the germline V gene. The CDR3 has 15 residues. V lost 0 bases, J lost 5 bases, and 6 bases stayed unmatched. The DNA of the CDR3 is TGTGCCAGCAGTTACTCTGCGGGAGTATGGGAGACCCAGTACTTC. Its translation is CASSYSAGVWETQYF.

To note about this clonotype: Because the CDR3 is missing its conserved closing phenylalanine or tryptophan, this is likely a read error. V and J are TRBV15 and TRBJ1-5; D is possibly TRBD1 (5 bases). Germline CDR1 and CDR2: LNHNV and YYDKDF (reference sequence). CDR3 length: 14 amino acids. The CDR3 region is CATSRGDGNHPQHL. The CDR3, as DNA: TGTGCCACCAGCAGAGGGGACGGGAATCATCCCCAGCATCTT.

The chain uses TRBV4-1 and TRBJ2-7; no clear D. V was cut by 4 bases and J by 2 bases, with 15 bases left in between. Germline V gives CDR1 MGHRA, CDR2 YSYEKL. This CDR3 has 15 residues. The CDR3 region is CASSPQFRSAYEQYF. Here the CDR3 DNA reads TGCGCCAGCAGCCCTCAGTTCAGATCGGCCTACGAGCAGTACTTC.

This clonotype was counted many times. V and J are TRBV27 and TRBJ1-1; TRBD1 might be the D (6 bases). V was clipped by 6 bases and J by 10 bases, with 15 bases between them. Germline V gives CDR1 MNHEY, CDR2 SMNVEV (reference sequence). CDR3 size: 12 residues. Written as DNA, the CDR3 is TGTGCCAGCAGCCCAGGGACACTAGGAGCTTTCTTT. Translating gives CASSPGTLGAFF.